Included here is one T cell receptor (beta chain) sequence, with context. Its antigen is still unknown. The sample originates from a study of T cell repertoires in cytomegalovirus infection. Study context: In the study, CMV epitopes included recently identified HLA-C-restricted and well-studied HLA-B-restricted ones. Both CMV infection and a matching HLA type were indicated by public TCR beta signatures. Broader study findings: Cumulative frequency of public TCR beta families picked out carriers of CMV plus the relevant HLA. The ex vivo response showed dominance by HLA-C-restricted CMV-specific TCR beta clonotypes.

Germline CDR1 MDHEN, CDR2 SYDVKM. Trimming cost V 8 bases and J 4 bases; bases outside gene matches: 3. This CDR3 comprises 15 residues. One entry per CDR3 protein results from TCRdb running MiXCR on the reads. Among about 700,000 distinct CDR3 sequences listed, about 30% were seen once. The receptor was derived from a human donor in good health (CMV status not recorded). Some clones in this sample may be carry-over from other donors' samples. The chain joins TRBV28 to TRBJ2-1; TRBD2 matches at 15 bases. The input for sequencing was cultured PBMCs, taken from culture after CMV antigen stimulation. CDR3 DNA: TGTGCCAGCTGGGGACTAGCGGGGGGATACAATGAGCAGTTCTTC. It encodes CASWGLAGGYNEQFF.